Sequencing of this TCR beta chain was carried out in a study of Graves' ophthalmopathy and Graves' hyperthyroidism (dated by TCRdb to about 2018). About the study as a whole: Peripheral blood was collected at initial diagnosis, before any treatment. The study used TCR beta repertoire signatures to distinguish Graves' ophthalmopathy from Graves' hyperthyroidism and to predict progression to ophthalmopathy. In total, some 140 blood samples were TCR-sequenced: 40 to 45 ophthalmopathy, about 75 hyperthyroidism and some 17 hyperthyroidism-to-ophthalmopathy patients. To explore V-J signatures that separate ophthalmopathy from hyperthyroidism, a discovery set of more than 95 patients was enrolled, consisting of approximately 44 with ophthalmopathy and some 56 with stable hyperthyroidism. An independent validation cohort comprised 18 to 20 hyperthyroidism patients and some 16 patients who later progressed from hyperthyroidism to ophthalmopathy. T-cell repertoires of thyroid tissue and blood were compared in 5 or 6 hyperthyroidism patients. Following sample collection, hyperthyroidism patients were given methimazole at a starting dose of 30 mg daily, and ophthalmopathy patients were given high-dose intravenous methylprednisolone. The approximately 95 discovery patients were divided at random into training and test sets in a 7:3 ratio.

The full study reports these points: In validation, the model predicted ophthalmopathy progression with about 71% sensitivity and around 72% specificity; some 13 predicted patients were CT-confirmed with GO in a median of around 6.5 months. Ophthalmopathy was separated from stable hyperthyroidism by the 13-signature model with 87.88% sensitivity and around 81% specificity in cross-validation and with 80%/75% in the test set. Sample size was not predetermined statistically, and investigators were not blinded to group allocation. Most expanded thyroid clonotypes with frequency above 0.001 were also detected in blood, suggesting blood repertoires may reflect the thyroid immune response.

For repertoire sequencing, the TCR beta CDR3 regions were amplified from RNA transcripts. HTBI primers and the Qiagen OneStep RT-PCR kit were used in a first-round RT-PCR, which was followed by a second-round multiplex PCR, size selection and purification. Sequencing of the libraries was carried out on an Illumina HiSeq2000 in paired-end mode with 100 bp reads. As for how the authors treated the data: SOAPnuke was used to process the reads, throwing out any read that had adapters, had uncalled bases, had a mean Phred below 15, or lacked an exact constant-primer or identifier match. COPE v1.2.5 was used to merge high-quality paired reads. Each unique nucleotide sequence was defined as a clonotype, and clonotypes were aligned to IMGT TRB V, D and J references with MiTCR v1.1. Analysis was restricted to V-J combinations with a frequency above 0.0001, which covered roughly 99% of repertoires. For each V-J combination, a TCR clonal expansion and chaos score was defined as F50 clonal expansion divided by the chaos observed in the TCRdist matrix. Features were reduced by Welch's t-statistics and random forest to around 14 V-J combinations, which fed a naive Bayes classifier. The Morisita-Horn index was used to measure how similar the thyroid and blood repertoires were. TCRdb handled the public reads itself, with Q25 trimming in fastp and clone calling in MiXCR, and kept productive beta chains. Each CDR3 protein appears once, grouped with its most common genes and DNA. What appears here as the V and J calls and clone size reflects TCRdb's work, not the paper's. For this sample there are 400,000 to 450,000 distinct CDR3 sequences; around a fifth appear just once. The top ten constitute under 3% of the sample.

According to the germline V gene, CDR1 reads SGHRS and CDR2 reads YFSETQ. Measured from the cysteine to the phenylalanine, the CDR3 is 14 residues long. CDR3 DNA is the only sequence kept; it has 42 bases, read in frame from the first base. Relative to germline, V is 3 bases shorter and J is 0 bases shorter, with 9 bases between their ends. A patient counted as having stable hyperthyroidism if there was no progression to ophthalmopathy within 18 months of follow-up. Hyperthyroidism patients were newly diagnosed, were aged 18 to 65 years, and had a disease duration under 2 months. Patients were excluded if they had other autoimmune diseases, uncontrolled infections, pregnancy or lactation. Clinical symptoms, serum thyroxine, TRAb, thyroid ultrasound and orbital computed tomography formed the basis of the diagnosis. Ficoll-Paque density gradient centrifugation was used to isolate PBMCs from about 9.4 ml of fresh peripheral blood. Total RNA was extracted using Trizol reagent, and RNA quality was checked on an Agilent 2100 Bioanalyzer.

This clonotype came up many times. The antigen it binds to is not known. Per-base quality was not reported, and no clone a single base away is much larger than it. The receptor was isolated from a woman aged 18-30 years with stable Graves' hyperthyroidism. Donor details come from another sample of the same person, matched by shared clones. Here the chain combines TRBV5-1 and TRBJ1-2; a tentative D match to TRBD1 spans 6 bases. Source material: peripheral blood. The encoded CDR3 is CASSSGDTNYGYTF. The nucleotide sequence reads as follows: TGCGCCAGCAGCTCAGGGGATACTAACTATGGCTACACCTTC.